Described below is a single T cell receptor beta chain sequence and its context. Its antigen is unidentified. The CDR3 consists of 16 residues. Germline CDR1 MNHEY, CDR2 SVGAGI. Germline trimming cut 0 bases from V and 5 bases from J; bases unmatched to any gene: 6. Assay: immunoSEQ multiplex PCR; the TCRdb copy retains only in-frame clones and omits some. The sample carries approximately 180,000 clones, 85% to 90% recorded once. The sample originates from a study of T cell responses to AZD1222 COVID-19 vaccine. Findings and caveats of the study: Nearly half of spike-specific TCRs reportedly go after variant regions that carry no mutations. At study baseline, merely five or six AZD1222 recipients were seropositive. Donors skewed white British and female; clonal diversity was possibly underestimated.

This TCR derives from an adult who received the MenACWY meningococcal vaccine as a control. The chain uses TRBV6-5 and TRBJ2-2, with TRBD2 identical over 7 bases. The starting material was peripheral blood, obtained 28 days after the second dose of the MenACWY control vaccine. CDR3 in DNA: TGTGCCAGCAGTTACTCGGCGGGGGTCAGGACCGGGGAGCTGTTTTTT. It specifies CASSYSAGVRTGELFF.